A single sample is the source of the 25 T cell receptor beta chains below, sequenced in a study of cytomegalovirus exposure and HLA in healthy donors. Assay used: immunoSEQ multiplex PCR; TCRdb lists only in-frame clones, some missing. The sample carries 40,000 to 55,000 clones, roughly 93% recorded once. The sequenced sample was PBMCs. The receptors come from a woman between 18 and 29 years old in good health and CMV-seronegative.

This chain links TRBV7-2 with TRBJ2-4, with 7 positions matching TRBD1. In germline, CDR1 is SGHTA, CDR2 FQGNSA. V was clipped by 1 base and J by 8 bases; unmatched bases: 11. This CDR3 has 16 residues. The CDR3 protein is CASSLGGYRGIYIQYF. CDR3 nucleotides: TGTGCCAGCAGCTTAGGGGGATACAGGGGTATATACATTCAGTACTTC.

The CDR3 bases are TGTGCCAGCGAGGCCCAAAACAGGGGCGTGTACTTC. Its protein is CASEAQNRGVYF. V is TRBV2 and J is TRBJ2-7; 7 positions agree with TRBD1. The CDR3 has 12 amino acids. The germline gives CDR1 SNHLY, CDR2 FYNNEI. Trimming cost V 8 bases and J 12 bases; bases outside gene matches: 13.

The V and J genes are TRBV5-1 and TRBJ2-3, with 9 bases matching TRBD1. CDR3 size: 19 residues. J gave up 5 bases and V 3 bases, and 19 bases lay outside the gene matches. Germline-derived CDR1 and CDR2 are SGHRS and YFSETQ. The CDR3 loop reads CASSSEAGSDRGSIDTQYF. DNA of the CDR3: TGCGCCAGCAGCTCCGAGGCCGGATCGGACAGGGGTAGTATAGATACGCAGTATTTT.

The chain employs TRBV5-4 and TRBJ2-3; the match to TRBD2 covers 9 bases. The CDR3 spans 17 residues. J was trimmed by 3 bases and V by 0 bases; bases with no gene match: 8. The germline V gene encodes CDR1 SGHNT and CDR2 YYREEE (reference sequence). CDR3 loop: CASSLVVGLAGTDTQYF. The CDR3, as DNA: TGTGCCAGCAGCTTGGTGGTTGGGCTAGCGGGGACAGATACGCAGTATTTT.

The genes are TRBV6-1 and TRBJ1-1; 8 positions match TRBD1. Germline CDR1 and CDR2: MNHNS and SASEGT. The CDR3 totals 13 residues. J lost 5 bases, V lost 4 bases, and 3 bases had no gene match. The CDR3 sequence is CASSGTGMTEAFF. The CDR3, as DNA: TGTGCCAGCAGTGGGACAGGGATGACTGAAGCTTTCTTT.

The chain combines TRBV4-1 with TRBJ1-5; D unresolved. Germline assignment: CDR1 MGHRA and CDR2 YSYEKL. This CDR3 is built from 13 residues. Trimming pared 1 base from V and 7 bases from J, leaving 8 bases between. The CDR3 bases are TGCGCCAGCAGCCAAGGTATGCAGCAGCCCCAGCATTTT. It yields the protein CASSQGMQQPQHF.

The rearrangement uses TRBV29-1 and TRBJ1-1; TRBD1 is a possible D gene (5 bases). Per the germline V gene, CDR1 is SQVTM and CDR2 is ANQGSEA. The V end was cut by 7 bases, the J end by 0 bases, with 12 bases between. The CDR3 extends over 13 amino acids. The CDR3 protein is CSALTEMNTEAFF. The CDR3 region has the DNA TGCAGCGCTCTGACAGAAATGAACACTGAAGCTTTCTTT.

The chain links TRBV29-1 to TRBJ2-6, with D possibly matching TRBD1 (6 bases). The CDR3 is 17 amino acids. CDR1 and CDR2 (germline): SQVTM, ANQGSEA. V was shortened by 2 bases and J by 0 bases, with 14 bases between the two germline ends. The chain's CDR3 is CSVEIFRTDSGANVLTF. CDR3 in DNA: TGCAGCGTTGAAATTTTCCGGACAGACTCTGGGGCCAACGTCCTGACTTTC.

The chain uses TRBV6-5 and TRBJ2-3; 10 nucleotides align to TRBD2. The CDR3 covers 15 residues. V gave up 6 bases and J gave up 6 bases; unmatched junction bases: 9. CDR1 is MNHEY and CDR2 is SVGAGI in the germline V gene. CDR3 sequence reads: CASRILAGSVDTQYF. The DNA of the CDR3 is TGTGCCAGCAGGATACTAGCGGGGTCTGTCGATACGCAGTATTTT.

The J gene is TRBJ1-2, the V gene TRBV7-2; D is unclear. The CDR3 runs to 14 residues. V shed 1 base and J shed 2 bases, with 8 bases lying between them. CDR1 and CDR2 (germline): SGHTA, FQGNSA. CDR3 protein: CASSLDSTNYGYTF. DNA for the CDR3: TGTGCCAGCAGCTTAGACAGCACAAACTATGGCTACACCTTC.

CDR3 in DNA: TGCGCCAGCAGCCCGGGGGGGAGTCCCGAGCAGTACTTC. Translating it yields CASSPGGSPEQYF. This chain connects TRBV5-1 to TRBJ2-7; the match to TRBD2 covers 8 bases. This CDR3 spans 13 amino acids. V gave up 4 bases and J gave up 6 bases; unmatched junction bases: 6. Germline loops: CDR1 SGHRS, CDR2 YFSETQ.

This clone was detected only once. The rearrangement joins TRBV10-3 to TRBJ1-1, with TRBD1 as a possible D gene (6 bases). This CDR3 spans 15 amino acids. V lost 7 bases and J 1 base, leaving 16 bases between the germline ends. Per germline, CDR1 ENHRY and CDR2 SYGVKD. The CDR3 DNA reads TGTGCCATCACGAGTGCAGGGGCCCAGAACACTGAAGCTTTCTTT. Protein: CAITSAGAQNTEAFF.

This chain links TRBV6-1 with TRBJ2-1, with 7 bases lining up with TRBD2. The CDR3 runs to 14 residues. From germline, CDR1 is MNHNS and CDR2 SASEGT. The V gene end was trimmed by 5 bases and the J gene end by 5 bases; junction bases not matched to a gene: 6. The CDR3 region is CASSSLADNNEQFF. CDR3 nucleotide sequence: TGTGCCAGCAGTTCGCTAGCGGACAACAATGAGCAGTTCTTC.

This sequence joins TRBV5-1 and TRBJ1-1; weak D call: TRBD1 (6 bases). The CDR3 is 16 residues long. CDR1 and CDR2 from the germline V gene are SGHRS and YFSETQ. Trimming shortened V by 0 bases and J by 1 base, and 13 bases separated the two germline ends. The CDR3 loop is CASSLAAGTQNTEAFF. CDR3 nucleotide sequence: TGCGCCAGCAGCTTGGCCGCTGGGACACAGAACACTGAAGCTTTCTTT.

V gene TRBV4-1 combines with J gene TRBJ2-2, with D tentatively TRBD1 (5 bases). The V gene's germline CDR1 is MGHRA and CDR2 YSYEKL. Trimming stripped 4 bases from V and 2 bases from J, with 11 bases between. The CDR3 has 15 residues. The CDR3 DNA is TGCGCCAGCAGCCTAAGTACAGGAAACACCGGGGAGCTGTTTTTT. It codes for CASSLSTGNTGELFF.

The chain recombines TRBV28 with TRBJ1-1; no firm D call. CDR1 is MDHEN, CDR2 SYDVKM, per germline. Trimming shortened V by 7 bases and J by 1 base, and 7 bases separated the two germline ends. There are 12 residues in the CDR3. CDR3 DNA: TGTGCCAGCAACGAGGGGAACACTGAAGCTTTCTTT. Its translation is CASNEGNTEAFF.

CDR3 protein: CASRTSGMRSDEQFF. The CDR3 DNA reads TGTGCCAGCAGAACTAGCGGGATGAGGAGCGATGAGCAGTTCTTC. The chain combines TRBV6-1 with TRBJ2-1, with TRBD2 identical over 10 bases. The CDR3 has 15 residues. From germline, CDR1 is MNHNS and CDR2 SASEGT. J was trimmed by 8 bases and V by 6 bases; bases with no gene match: 10.

The J gene is TRBJ2-5, the V gene TRBV11-3; D perhaps matches TRBD2 (6 bases). V was clipped by 5 bases and J by 3 bases, with 16 bases between them. Germline CDR1 and CDR2: SGHNT and YENEEA. This CDR3 comprises 15 residues. CDR3 nucleotides: TGTGCCAGCAGCCTCGGGGGTGAGGCTAAAGAGACCCAGTACTTC. Its translation is CASSLGGEAKETQYF.

V is TRBV9 and J is TRBJ1-2; 7 nucleotides agree with TRBD1. This CDR3 spans 18 amino acids. Germline CDR1 SGDLS, CDR2 YYNGEE. With V trimmed by 0 bases and J by 3 bases, 14 bases remained unmatched. CDR3 amino acids: CASSVDDRARGSYYGYTF. CDR3 nucleotide sequence: TGTGCCAGCAGCGTAGACGACAGGGCCCGCGGCAGTTACTATGGCTACACCTTC.

As DNA, the CDR3 is TGTGCCAGCAGCTTAAAATCCCCGAGTTACTTCTACAATGAGCAGTTCTTC. Translating gives CASSLKSPSYFYNEQFF. The chain carries TRBV7-3 and TRBJ2-1; the D is unclear. The CDR3 is 17 amino acids. With 1 base removed from V and 3 bases from J, the gap between germline ends came to 16 bases. CDR1 is SGHTA, CDR2 FQGTGA, per germline. Looking up the rest from reference TRBV7-3 and TRBJ2-1 gives the full variable domain: GAGVSQTPSNKVTEKGKYVELRCDPISGHTALYWYRQSLGQGPEFLIYFQGTGAADDSGLPNDRFFAVRPEGSVSTLKIQRTERGDSAVYLCASSLKSPSYFYNEQFFGPGTRLTVL.

The chain couples TRBV13 to TRBJ1-1, with no clear D. CDR3 size: 12 residues. Germline V CDR1 and CDR2: PRHDT, FYEKMQ (reference sequence). Trimming stripped 1 base from V and 8 bases from J, with 8 bases between. The CDR3 reads CASSLVGLEAFF. The CDR3 DNA sequence: TGTGCCAGCAGCTTAGTAGGACTAGAAGCTTTCTTT. Variable domain in full (rest from reference TRBV13 and TRBJ1-1): AAGVIQSPRHLIKEKRETATLKCYPIPRHDTVYWYQQGPGQDPQFLISFYEKMQSDKGSIPDRFSAQQFSDYHSELNMSSLELGDSALYFCASSLVGLEAFFGQGTRLTVV.

This clone was picked up one time. The rearrangement links TRBV6-1 to TRBJ1-4, with D possibly TRBD1 on 5 matching bases. Trimming shortened V by 6 bases and J by 7 bases, and 15 bases separated the two germline ends. CDR1 MNHNS and CDR2 SASEGT come from the germline V gene. The CDR3 length is 14 residues. CDR3 sequence reads: CASSRRDAGEKLFF. For the CDR3, the DNA is TGTGCCAGCAGCAGGAGGGACGCGGGTGAAAAACTGTTTTTT.

This clone was seen just once. This rearrangement joins TRBV6-1 to TRBJ1-1; D unresolved. V shed 5 bases and J shed 1 base, with 14 bases lying between them. The CDR3 extends over 15 amino acids. Germline-derived CDR1 and CDR2 are MNHNS and SASEGT. The CDR3 reads CASSNALMANTEAFF. The CDR3 DNA reads as TGTGCCAGCAGTAACGCTTTAATGGCGAACACTGAAGCTTTCTTT.

This chain connects TRBV7-6 to TRBJ2-7, with TRBD1 identical over 10 bases. Germline V gives CDR1 SGHVS, CDR2 FNYEAQ. This CDR3 is built from 14 residues. Trimming removed 4 bases from V and 4 bases from J; junction bases left unmatched: 4. DNA for the CDR3: TGTGCCAGCAGCTCGGGACAGGGGAGATACGAGCAGTACTTC. Amino acids: CASSSGQGRYEQYF.

The chain carries TRBV28 and TRBJ1-2; tentatively, D is TRBD1 (6 bases). CDR1 is MDHEN and CDR2 is SYDVKM in the germline V gene. V was clipped by 4 bases and J by 6 bases, with 9 bases between them. The CDR3 is 12 residues long. The DNA for the CDR3 is TGTGCCAGCAGTTACAGGGATCATGGCTACACCTTC. Protein product: CASSYRDHGYTF.